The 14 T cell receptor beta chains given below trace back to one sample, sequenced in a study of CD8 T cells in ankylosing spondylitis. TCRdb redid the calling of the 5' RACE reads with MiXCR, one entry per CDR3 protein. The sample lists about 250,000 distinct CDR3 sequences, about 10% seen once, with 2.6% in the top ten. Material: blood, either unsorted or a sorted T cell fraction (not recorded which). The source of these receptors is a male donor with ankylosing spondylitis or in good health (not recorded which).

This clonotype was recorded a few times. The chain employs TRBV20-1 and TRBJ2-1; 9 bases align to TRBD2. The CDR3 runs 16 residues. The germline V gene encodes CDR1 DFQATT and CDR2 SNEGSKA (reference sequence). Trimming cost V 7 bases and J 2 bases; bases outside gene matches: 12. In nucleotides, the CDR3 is TGCAGTGGATTAACTTTTAGCGGGAGTGCCTACAATGAGCAGTTCTTC. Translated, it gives CSGLTFSGSAYNEQFF.

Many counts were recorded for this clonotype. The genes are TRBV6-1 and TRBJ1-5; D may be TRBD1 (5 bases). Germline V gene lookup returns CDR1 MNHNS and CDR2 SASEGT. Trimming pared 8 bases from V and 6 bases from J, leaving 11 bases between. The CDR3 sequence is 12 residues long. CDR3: CASGRAGQPQHF. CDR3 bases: TGTGCCAGCGGCAGGGCGGGTCAGCCCCAGCATTTT.

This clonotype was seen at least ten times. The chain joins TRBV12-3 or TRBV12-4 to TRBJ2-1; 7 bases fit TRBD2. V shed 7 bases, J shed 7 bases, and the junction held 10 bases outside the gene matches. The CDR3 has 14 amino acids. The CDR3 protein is CASTPSGEGNEQFF. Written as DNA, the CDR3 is TGTGCCAGCACACCCAGCGGGGAAGGGAATGAGCAGTTCTTC.

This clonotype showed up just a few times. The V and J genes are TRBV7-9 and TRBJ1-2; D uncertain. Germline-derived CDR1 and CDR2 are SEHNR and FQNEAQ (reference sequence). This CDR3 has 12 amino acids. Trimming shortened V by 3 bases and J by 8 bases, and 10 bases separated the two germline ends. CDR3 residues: CASSFPAWGYTF. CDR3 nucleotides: TGTGCCAGCAGCTTTCCTGCTTGGGGCTACACCTTC.

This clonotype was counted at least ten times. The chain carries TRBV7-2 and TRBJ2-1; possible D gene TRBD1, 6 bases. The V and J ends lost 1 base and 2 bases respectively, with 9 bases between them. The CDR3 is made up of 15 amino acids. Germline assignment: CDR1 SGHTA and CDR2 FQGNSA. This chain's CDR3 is CASSLDGTPYNEQFF. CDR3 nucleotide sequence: TGTGCCAGCAGCTTAGACGGGACACCCTACAATGAGCAGTTCTTC.

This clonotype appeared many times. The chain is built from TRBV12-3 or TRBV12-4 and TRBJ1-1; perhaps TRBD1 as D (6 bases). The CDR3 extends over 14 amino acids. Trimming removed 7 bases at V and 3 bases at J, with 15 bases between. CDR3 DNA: TGTGCCAGCATGAGGCAGGGGAAAGACACTGAAGCTTTCTTT. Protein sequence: CASMRQGKDTEAFF.

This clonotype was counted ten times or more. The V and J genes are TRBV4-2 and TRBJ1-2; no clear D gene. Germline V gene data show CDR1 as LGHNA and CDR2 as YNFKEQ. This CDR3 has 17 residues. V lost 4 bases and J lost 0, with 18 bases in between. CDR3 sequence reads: CASSLGPRGFPNYGYTF. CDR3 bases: TGTGCCAGCAGCCTAGGCCCGCGGGGATTTCCTAACTATGGCTACACCTTC.

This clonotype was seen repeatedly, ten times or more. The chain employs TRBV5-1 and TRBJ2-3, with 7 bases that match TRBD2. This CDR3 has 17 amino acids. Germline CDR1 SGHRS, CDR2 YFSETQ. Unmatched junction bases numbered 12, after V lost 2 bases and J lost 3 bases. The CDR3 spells CASSLRAGSLRTDTQYF. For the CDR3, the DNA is TGCGCCAGCAGCTTACGAGCGGGAAGTCTTAGGACAGATACGCAGTATTTT.

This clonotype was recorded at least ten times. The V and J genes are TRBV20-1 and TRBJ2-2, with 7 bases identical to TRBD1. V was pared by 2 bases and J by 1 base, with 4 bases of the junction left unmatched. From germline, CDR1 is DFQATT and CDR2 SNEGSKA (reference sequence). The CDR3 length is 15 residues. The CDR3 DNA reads TGCAGTGCTAGATTAACAGGGGTGAACACCGGGGAGCTGTTTTTT. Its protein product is CSARLTGVNTGELFF.

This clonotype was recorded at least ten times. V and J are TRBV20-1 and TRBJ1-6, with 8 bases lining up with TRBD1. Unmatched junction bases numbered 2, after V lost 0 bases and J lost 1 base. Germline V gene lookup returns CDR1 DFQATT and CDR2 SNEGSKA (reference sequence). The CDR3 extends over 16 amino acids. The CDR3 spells CSARDRQGSYNSPLHF. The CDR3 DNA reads TGCAGTGCTAGAGATCGACAGGGGTCCTATAATTCACCCCTCCACTTT.

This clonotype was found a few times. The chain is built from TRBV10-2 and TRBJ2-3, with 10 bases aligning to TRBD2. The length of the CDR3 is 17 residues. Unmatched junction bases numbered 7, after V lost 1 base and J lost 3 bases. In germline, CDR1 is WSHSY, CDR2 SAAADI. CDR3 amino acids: CASSEWLAGVETDTQYF. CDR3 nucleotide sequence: TGCGCCAGCAGTGAGTGGCTAGCGGGAGTCGAAACAGATACGCAGTATTTT.

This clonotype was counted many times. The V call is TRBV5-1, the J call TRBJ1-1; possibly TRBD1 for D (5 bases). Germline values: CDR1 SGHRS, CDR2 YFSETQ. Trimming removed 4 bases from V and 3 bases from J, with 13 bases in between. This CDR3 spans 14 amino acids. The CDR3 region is CASSPTDSHTEAFF. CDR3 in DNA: TGCGCCAGCAGCCCGACCGACAGCCACACTGAAGCTTTCTTT.

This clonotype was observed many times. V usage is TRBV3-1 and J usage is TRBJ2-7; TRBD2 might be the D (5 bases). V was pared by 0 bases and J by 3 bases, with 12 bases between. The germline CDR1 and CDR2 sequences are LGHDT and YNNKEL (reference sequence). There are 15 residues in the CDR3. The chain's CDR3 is CASSQDGGGYYEQYF. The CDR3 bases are TGTGCCAGCAGCCAAGATGGAGGAGGATACTACGAGCAGTACTTC.

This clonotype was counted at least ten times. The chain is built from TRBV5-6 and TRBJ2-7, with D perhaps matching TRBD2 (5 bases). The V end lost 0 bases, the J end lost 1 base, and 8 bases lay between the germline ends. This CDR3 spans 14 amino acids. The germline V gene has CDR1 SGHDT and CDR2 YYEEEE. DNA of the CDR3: TGTGCCAGCAGCTTGGAGGGCGGGTCCTACGAGCAGTACTTC. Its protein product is CASSLEGGSYEQYF.